The 24 T cell receptor beta chains below all came from one sample that was sequenced in a study of cytomegalovirus exposure and HLA in healthy donors. It was with 60 Vbeta and 13 Jbeta primers that the PCR ran. Sequencing was performed with immunoSEQ multiplex PCR; in TCRdb, only in-frame clones are kept and a portion is missing. The table includes some 200,000 clones, around 83% detected once. What was sequenced was PBMCs. The receptors come from a woman between 18 and 30 years old in good health and CMV-seronegative.

In its sample, this clone was seen a few times. V usage is TRBV29-1 and J usage is TRBJ1-4, with 9 bases fitting TRBD1. Per the germline V gene, CDR1 is SQVTM and CDR2 is ANQGSEA. The trim removed 7 bases at V and 8 bases at J, leaving 5 bases unmatched. The CDR3 consists of 12 residues. The CDR3 nucleotides read TGCAGCGGGGGACAGGGTTGGGAAAAACTGTTTTTT. As protein: CSGGQGWEKLFF.

The CDR3 here is CASSLWDRATDTQYF. CDR3 sequence (DNA): TGTGCCAGCAGTTTATGGGACAGAGCGACGGATACGCAGTATTTT. V is TRBV27 and J is TRBJ2-3; 7 nucleotides line up with TRBD1. Germline trimming cut 1 base from V and 6 bases from J; bases unmatched to any gene: 7. The germline V gene has CDR1 MNHEY and CDR2 SMNVEV (reference sequence). This CDR3 contains 15 residues.

The chain couples TRBV5-8 to TRBJ2-2; 9 bases align to TRBD1. Germline V gene data show CDR1 as SGHTS and CDR2 as YDEGEE. This CDR3 has 14 amino acids. V shed 3 bases and J 7 bases; nucleotides not matched to a gene: 4. In nucleotides, the CDR3 is TGTGCCAGCAGCTCGGGACAGGGCATCGGGGAGCTGTTTTTT. Its translation is CASSSGQGIGELFF.

The chain links TRBV11-3 to TRBJ2-2; D is ambiguous. Trimming shortened V by 1 base and J by 7 bases, and 13 bases separated the two germline ends. Germline V gives CDR1 SGHNT, CDR2 YENEEA. The CDR3 totals 15 residues. The CDR3 bases are TGTGCCAGCAGCTTAGTAACCTATCGCGGCGGGGAGCTGTTTTTT. Encoded protein: CASSLVTYRGGELFF.

The V gene is TRBV19, the J gene TRBJ1-5; 10 positions match TRBD1. Trimming cost V 9 bases and J 2 bases; bases outside gene matches: 7. From germline, CDR1 is LNHDA and CDR2 SQIVND (reference sequence). CDR3 size: 15 residues. In DNA form, the CDR3 reads TGTGCCAGCGCCTCCGGGACAGGGGGCAATCAGCCCCAGCATTTT. Encoded protein: CASASGTGGNQPQHF.

The rearrangement uses TRBV30 and TRBJ2-7, with 10 bases identical to TRBD2. Germline V gene sequence: CDR1 GTSNPN, CDR2 SVGIG (reference sequence). Trimming took 5 bases from V and 8 from J; bases not matched to a gene: 9. CDR3 size: 13 residues. The CDR3 is CAWPGTSADKQYV. In DNA form, the CDR3 reads TGTGCCTGGCCCGGGACTAGCGCTGACAAGCAGTACGTC.

V and J are TRBV7-2 and TRBJ2-7; TRBD2 agrees at 10 bases. CDR1 is SGHTA and CDR2 is FQGNSA in the germline V gene. The trim removed 4 bases at V and 4 bases at J, leaving 16 bases unmatched. This CDR3 has 18 residues. The CDR3: CASSSRPSPSGSVYEQYF. CDR3 in DNA: TGTGCCAGCAGCTCCCGCCCCTCCCCTAGCGGGAGTGTTTACGAGCAGTACTTC.

The V and J genes are TRBV19 and TRBJ2-1; D gene uncertain. This CDR3 is 15 amino acids long. Germline values: CDR1 LNHDA, CDR2 SQIVND (reference sequence). V was pared by 5 bases and J by 2 bases, with 13 bases between. CDR3 coding DNA: TGTGCCAGTAGTCCCGTACAAATCGCCTACAATGAGCAGTTCTTC. Translating gives CASSPVQIAYNEQFF.

V usage is TRBV4-3 and J usage is TRBJ2-7; 8 positions match TRBD2. The germline V gene encodes CDR1 LGHNA and CDR2 YSLEER. The CDR3 totals 15 residues. The J segment lost 6 bases and the V segment lost 2 bases, leaving 9 bases of the junction unmatched. Here the CDR3 DNA reads TGCGCCAGCAGCCAATCTAGCGGGCCCTTGAGCGAGCAGTACTTC. It specifies CASSQSSGPLSEQYF.

The chain employs TRBV2 and TRBJ2-7; TRBD1 matches 9 bases. V dropped 6 bases and J dropped 3; count of bases not matched to a gene: 6. This CDR3 region has 14 residues. The germline gives CDR1 SNHLY, CDR2 FYNNEI. The CDR3 here is CASSEPTGGYEQYF. The DNA of the CDR3 is TGTGCCAGCAGCGAGCCGACAGGGGGCTACGAGCAGTACTTC. Full variable domain (remainder filled in from reference TRBV2 and TRBJ2-7): EPEVTQTPSHQVTQMGQEVILRCVPISNHLYFYWYRQILGQKVEFLVSFYNNEISEKSEIFDDQFSVERPDGSNFTLKIRSTKLEDSAMYFCASSEPTGGYEQYFGPGTRLTVT.

A single count supports this clone. The chain is built from TRBV28 and TRBJ2-1; 7 bases align to TRBD2. V lost 5 bases to trimming and J lost 4 bases; unmatched junction nucleotides: 8. The CDR3 runs to 15 residues. Germline-derived CDR1 and CDR2 are MDHEN and SYDVKM. The DNA for the CDR3 is TGTGCCAGCAGTCCCGCCGGACTAGGTTACAATGAGCAGTTCTTC. Translation: CASSPAGLGYNEQFF.

CDR3 loop: CASSLGTVGNSLRSV. CDR3 sequence (DNA): TGCGCCAGCAGCTTGGGGACAGTCGGGAATTCCCTTAGGTCCGTC. This chain joins TRBV5-1 and TRBJ2-7; a possible D gene is TRBD1 (6 bases). From germline, CDR1 is SGHRS and CDR2 YFSETQ. The CDR3 is made up of 15 amino acids.

This clone was observed once. The V and J genes are TRBV6-5 and TRBJ1-2; no firm D call. Germline-derived CDR1 and CDR2 are MNHEY and SVGAGI. V was pared by 0 bases and J by 2 bases, with 7 bases between. This CDR3 region has 14 residues. CDR3 sequence (DNA): TGTGCCAGCAGTTACTCGGCCTCGAACTATGGCTACACCTTC. It is translated as CASSYSASNYGYTF.

The V and J genes are TRBV6-5 and TRBJ2-5, with D perhaps matching TRBD2 (5 bases). CDR1 MNHEY and CDR2 SVGAGI come from the germline V gene. The CDR3 covers 14 residues. Deletions cut 2 bases from V and 5 bases from J, with 12 bases between. CDR3 sequence: CASSYRLARETQYF. CDR3 sequence (DNA): TGTGCCAGCAGTTACCGGCTAGCCCGCGAGACCCAGTACTTC.

The chain couples TRBV29-1 to TRBJ2-7; 7 positions match TRBD2. Germline trimming cut 6 bases from V and 1 base from J; bases unmatched to any gene: 9. Germline V lookup: CDR1 SQVTM, CDR2 ANQGSEA. CDR3 size: 14 residues. The CDR3 sequence is CSVAPGGGSYEQYF. CDR3 nucleotide sequence: TGCAGCGTCGCACCGGGGGGTGGGTCCTACGAGCAGTACTTC.

The rearrangement joins TRBV28 to TRBJ2-1, with a weak D call TRBD2 (6 bases). V shed 5 bases and J shed 3 bases, with 11 bases lying between them. The V gene's germline CDR1 is MDHEN and CDR2 SYDVKM. The CDR3 runs 14 residues. CDR3 in amino acids: CASSPGSNYNEQFF. The CDR3 coding sequence is TGTGCCAGCAGTCCCGGGAGTAACTACAATGAGCAGTTCTTC.

This chain connects TRBV11-2 to TRBJ2-7; TRBD1 aligns across 12 bases. CDR3 length equals 14 residues. The V segment lost 7 bases and the J segment 5 bases; nucleotides outside the gene matches: 6. Germline CDR1 is SGHAT and CDR2 is FQNNGV. CDR3 nucleotides: TGTGCCAGCACCTACCGGGACAGGGGGCACGAGCAGTACTTC. Protein product: CASTYRDRGHEQYF.

The genes are TRBV11-3 and TRBJ2-3; tentatively, D is TRBD1 (5 bases). V lost 3 bases, J lost 4 bases, and 11 bases lay in between. The CDR3 loop spans 14 amino acids. Germline CDR1 is SGHNT and CDR2 is YENEEA. CDR3 DNA: TGTGCCAGCAGCTTCGGTAGGGGCGCAGATACGCAGTATTTT. Its translation: CASSFGRGADTQYF. The complete variable domain, with remaining parts taken from reference TRBV11-3 and TRBJ2-3, reads EAGVVQSPRYKIIEKKQPVAFWCNPISGHNTLYWYLQNLGQGPELLIRYENEEAVDDSQLPKDRFSAERLKGVDSTLKIQPAELGDSAVYLCASSFGRGADTQYFGPGTRLTVL.

The chain uses TRBV28 and TRBJ2-7, with 8 bases fitting TRBD2. The V gene end was trimmed by 4 bases and the J gene end by 3 bases; junction bases not matched to a gene: 5. Germline assignment: CDR1 MDHEN and CDR2 SYDVKM. The CDR3 consists of 14 residues. The CDR3 protein is CASSSSTSVYEQYF. CDR3 nucleotides: TGTGCCAGCAGTTCCTCGACTAGCGTCTACGAGCAGTACTTC.

The rearrangement joins TRBV7-2 to TRBJ1-5; TRBD1 aligns across 7 bases. The CDR3 sequence is 12 residues long. Germline-derived CDR1 and CDR2 are SGHTA and FQGNSA. Germline trimming cut 5 bases from V and 15 bases from J; bases unmatched to any gene: 10. The CDR3 DNA is TGTGCCAGCAGCATAGGGGGGGACAGTTGGCATTTT. It is translated as CASSIGGDSWHF. Variable domain in full (rest from reference TRBV7-2 and TRBJ1-5): GAGVSQSPSNKVTEKGKDVELRCDPISGHTALYWYRQSLGQGLEFLIYFQGNSAPDKSGLPSDRFSAERTGGSVSTLTIQRTQQEDSAVYLCASSIGGDSWHFGDGTRLSIL.

Here the CDR3 DNA reads TGTGCCAGCAGTTTTCTAGTCAGGACAGGGAACTATGGCTACACCTTC. Amino acid sequence: CASSFLVRTGNYGYTF. The genes are TRBV28 and TRBJ1-2, with 8 bases fitting TRBD1. This CDR3 spans 16 amino acids. Germline V gene lookup returns CDR1 MDHEN and CDR2 SYDVKM. V gave up 3 bases and J gave up 2 bases; unmatched junction bases: 8.

This clone was detected once. The chain joins TRBV6-6 to TRBJ2-7; TRBD2 matches 11 bases. This CDR3 region has 16 residues. V was clipped by 7 bases and J by 6 bases; unmatched bases: 14. CDR1 is MNHNY and CDR2 is SVGAGI in the germline V gene (reference sequence). The CDR3 bases are TGTGCCAGCACCCCAGCCCATAGCGGGAGGGCGGCCGAGCAGTACGTC. Its translation: CASTPAHSGRAAEQYV.

V gene TRBV11-3 combines with J gene TRBJ1-1; D is undetermined. The CDR3 loop spans 13 amino acids. CDR1 and CDR2 from the germline V gene are SGHNT and YENEEA. V was shortened by 7 bases and J by 8 bases, with 17 bases between the two germline ends. The CDR3 region is CASTRLGAREAFF. CDR3 sequence (DNA): TGTGCCAGCACGCGCCTAGGAGCCAGAGAAGCTTTCTTT.

This chain links TRBV30 with TRBJ2-3; 7 bases are a match to TRBD2. Trimming at V came to 0 bases and at J to 4 bases, leaving 10 bases not matched to a gene. Germline-derived CDR1 and CDR2 are GTSNPN and SVGIG (reference sequence). This CDR3 spans 16 amino acids. CDR3 protein: CAWSVRSGTVPDTQYF. Here the CDR3 DNA reads TGTGCCTGGAGTGTTCGCAGCGGGACGGTTCCAGATACGCAGTATTTT.